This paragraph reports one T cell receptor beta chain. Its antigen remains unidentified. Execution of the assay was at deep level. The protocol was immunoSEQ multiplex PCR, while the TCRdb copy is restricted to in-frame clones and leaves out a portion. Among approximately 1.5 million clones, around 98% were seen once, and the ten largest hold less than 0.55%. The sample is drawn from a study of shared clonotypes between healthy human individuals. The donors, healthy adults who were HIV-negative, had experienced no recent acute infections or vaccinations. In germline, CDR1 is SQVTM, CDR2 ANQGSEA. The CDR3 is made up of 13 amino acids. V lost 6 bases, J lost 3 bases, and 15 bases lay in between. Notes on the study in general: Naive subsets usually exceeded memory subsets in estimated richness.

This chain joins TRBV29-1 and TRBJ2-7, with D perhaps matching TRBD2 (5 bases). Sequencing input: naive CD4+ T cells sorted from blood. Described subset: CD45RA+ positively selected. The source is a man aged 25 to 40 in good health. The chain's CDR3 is CSVGRTEVYEQYF. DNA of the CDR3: TGCAGCGTCGGCCGGACTGAGGTCTACGAGCAGTACTTC.